This T cell receptor beta chain emerged from a study of beta chain features in type 1 diabetes. Study-level findings and limits: Patients showed naive, central memory and Treg TCRB repertoires that appeared more similar than those of healthy donors. People with Type 1 diabetes carried modestly yet significantly shorter TCRB CDR3s in all four CD4+ subsets.

Sorting that relied on CD45RO/CCR7/CD25/CD127/CD95/CD27 yielded CD4+ naive, central memory, regulatory and stem cell-like memory cells. Since all of the isolated RNA was reverse transcribed, expressed TCRB transcripts were what got sequenced. Sequencing of naive, central memory and regulatory T cell samples gave an average of about 3.57 million reads. Produced via immunoSEQ multiplex PCR; TCRdb's table is partial and in-frame only. Here the sample spans 140,000 or so clones, roughly a tenth being singletons. Trimming cost V 4 bases and J 9 bases, with 10 bases left between them. The germline V gene encodes CDR1 SGHDN and CDR2 FVKESK. The CDR3 runs to 13 residues. This clone was detected once. Its antigen is not known.

Sequencing used naive CD4+ T cells from blood. This TCR came from a young man in good health. The V and J genes are TRBV14 and TRBJ1-6; no definite D call. The CDR3 region is CASSPQTSSPLHF. For the CDR3, the DNA is TGTGCCAGCAGCCCTCAGACTAGTTCACCCCTCCACTTT.